Listed below are T cell receptor beta chains from one sample, sequenced in a study of cytomegalovirus exposure and HLA in healthy donors. Generated by immunoSEQ multiplex PCR, the TCRdb table keeps only in-frame clones and is missing some. The sample consists of some 180,000 clones, about 80% of them appearing once. The sequenced material came from PBMCs. The receptors were sampled from a man aged 25-45 years in good health and CMV-seronegative. Each CDR3 is given with its conserved first and last residue. A D gene is named only where the DNA matches it firmly. Clone size is given for some rows only: seen once, a few or many times, or a class if the clone is expanded.

CDR3 length: 13
D gene: -
clone size: -
V gene: TRBV28
J gene: TRBJ2-5
CDR3 DNA: TGTGCCAGCAGGAGACAGGCTCAAGAGACCCAGTACTTC
CDR3 protein: CASRRQAQETQYF

CDR3 length: 11
D gene: -
clone size: few
V gene: TRBV28
J gene: TRBJ1-6
CDR3 DNA: TGTGCCAGCAGTTCGAATTCACCCCTCCACTTT
CDR3 protein: CASSSNSPLHF

CDR3 length: 18
D gene: TRBD2
clone size: -
V gene: TRBV30
J gene: TRBJ2-3
CDR3 DNA: TGTGCCTGGAGTGTACTTAGGACTAGCGGGAGGGCCTCGGATACGCAGTATTTT
CDR3 protein: CAWSVLRTSGRASDTQYF

CDR3 length: 15
D gene: -
clone size: once
V gene: TRBV7-9
J gene: TRBJ2-7
CDR3 DNA: TGTGCCAGCAGCTTAGGGGCCGGTACCTCCTACGAGCAGTACTTC
CDR3 protein: CASSLGAGTSYEQYF

CDR3 length: 15
D gene: -
clone size: -
V gene: TRBV2
J gene: TRBJ1-1
CDR3 DNA: TGTGCCAGCAGTGTTTATGCCGCAGGAAACACTGAAGCTTTCTTT
CDR3 protein: CASSVYAAGNTEAFF

CDR3 length: 17
D gene: TRBD1
clone size: -
V gene: TRBV5-4
J gene: TRBJ2-2
CDR3 DNA: TGTGCCAGCAGCTTAGGGACAGGGGTAGTTGGTAGCGGGGAGCTGTTTTTT
CDR3 protein: CASSLGTGVVGSGELFF

CDR3 length: 15
D gene: -
clone size: -
V gene: TRBV5-1
J gene: TRBJ1-2
CDR3 DNA: TGCGCCAGCAGCCTTGGGGACAACTCCCGGTATGGCTACACCTTC
CDR3 protein: CASSLGDNSRYGYTF

CDR3 length: 16
D gene: -
clone size: -
V gene: TRBV29-1
J gene: TRBJ2-1
CDR3 DNA: TGCAGCGTTGACCCCTATGGGGACTTCCTGGTGAATGAGCAGTTCTTC
CDR3 protein: CSVDPYGDFLVNEQFF

CDR3 length: 18
D gene: TRBD2
clone size: -
V gene: TRBV27
J gene: TRBJ2-6
CDR3 DNA: TGTGCCAGCAGTTCGCCGGGACTAGCGGGATCTGGGGCCAACGTCCTGACTTTC
CDR3 protein: CASSSPGLAGSGANVLTF

CDR3 length: 14
D gene: TRBD1
clone size: -
V gene: TRBV29-1
J gene: TRBJ1-1
CDR3 DNA: TGCAGCGTTGATCGGCAGGGGGGCTACACTGAAGCTTTCTTT
CDR3 protein: CSVDRQGGYTEAFF

CDR3 length: 16
D gene: TRBD1
clone size: -
V gene: TRBV5-1
J gene: TRBJ2-7
CDR3 DNA: TGCGCCAGCAGCTTCCTCACAGGGGGCTCGTCCTACGAGCAGTACTTC
CDR3 protein: CASSFLTGGSSYEQYF

CDR3 length: 12
D gene: -
clone size: once
V gene: TRBV13
J gene: TRBJ2-5
CDR3 DNA: TGTGCCAGCAGCTTATATCAAGAGACCCAGTACTTC
CDR3 protein: CASSLYQETQYF

CDR3 length: 15
D gene: TRBD1
clone size: few
V gene: TRBV25-1
J gene: TRBJ2-5
CDR3 DNA: TGTGCCAGCAGTGGAACCGGGACAGGGGAAGAGACCCAGTACTTC
CDR3 protein: CASSGTGTGEETQYF

CDR3 length: 15
D gene: -
clone size: -
V gene: TRBV19
J gene: TRBJ2-1
CDR3 DNA: TGTGCCAGTAGTACCGACGGCGGGGAGTACAATGAGCAGTTCTTC
CDR3 protein: CASSTDGGEYNEQFF

CDR3 length: 12
D gene: -
clone size: -
V gene: TRBV28
J gene: TRBJ2-7
CDR3 DNA: TGTGCCAGCCGGGACACCTCCTACGAGCAGTACTTC
CDR3 protein: CASRDTSYEQYF

CDR3 length: 16
D gene: -
clone size: -
V gene: TRBV7-9
J gene: TRBJ1-1
CDR3 DNA: TGTGCCAGCAGCCTCACTGGGGGGGTTCGAGTCACTGAAGCTTTCTTT
CDR3 protein: CASSLTGGVRVTEAFF

CDR3 length: 13
D gene: -
clone size: -
V gene: TRBV28
J gene: TRBJ2-7
CDR3 DNA: TGTGCCAGCAGTCATAAACCAGGGTCCGAGCAGTACTTC
CDR3 protein: CASSHKPGSEQYF

CDR3 length: 14
D gene: TRBD1
clone size: -
V gene: TRBV28
J gene: TRBJ2-3
CDR3 DNA: TGTGCCATCCCGACAGGGGACGGCACAGATACGCAGTATTTT
CDR3 protein: CAIPTGDGTDTQYF

CDR3 length: 17
D gene: TRBD2
clone size: -
V gene: TRBV19
J gene: TRBJ2-1
CDR3 DNA: TGTGCCAGTAGTATCGACGGGACTAGCGGGTTTTACAATGAGCAGTTCTTC
CDR3 protein: CASSIDGTSGFYNEQFF

CDR3 length: 14
D gene: -
clone size: -
V gene: TRBV7-9
J gene: TRBJ1-5
CDR3 DNA: TGTGCCAGCAGCTTACAGGGGCCAGATCAGCCCCAGCATTTT
CDR3 protein: CASSLQGPDQPQHF

CDR3 length: 13
D gene: -
clone size: -
V gene: TRBV5-6
J gene: TRBJ2-1
CDR3 DNA: TGTGCCAGCAGCTTTCCCGACAACAATGAGCAGTTCTTC
CDR3 protein: CASSFPDNNEQFF

CDR3 length: 15
D gene: TRBD1
clone size: few
V gene: TRBV7-6
J gene: TRBJ2-7
CDR3 DNA: TGTGCCAGCAGCTTAAACCCGGGACAGCCGTACGAGCAGTACTTC
CDR3 protein: CASSLNPGQPYEQYF

CDR3 length: 13
D gene: TRBD1
clone size: -
V gene: TRBV6-6
J gene: TRBJ1-5
CDR3 DNA: TGTGCCTCCCAGACAGGGGACAATCAGCCCCAGCATTTT
CDR3 protein: CASQTGDNQPQHF

CDR3 length: 14
D gene: TRBD1
clone size: -
V gene: TRBV19
J gene: TRBJ1-5
CDR3 DNA: TGTGCCAGTAGGGACAGGGGGTCAGATCAGCCCCAGCATTTT
CDR3 protein: CASRDRGSDQPQHF

CDR3 length: 12
D gene: -
clone size: -
V gene: TRBV27
J gene: TRBJ1-1
CDR3 DNA: TGTGCCAGCAGTTTTACAGGGACTGAAGCTTTCTTT
CDR3 protein: CASSFTGTEAFF

CDR3 length: 15
D gene: -
clone size: -
V gene: TRBV9
J gene: TRBJ1-1
CDR3 DNA: TGTGCCAGCAGCGCACGGGGAGGGAGTTGGACTGAAGCTTTCTTT
CDR3 protein: CASSARGGSWTEAFF

CDR3 length: 14
D gene: -
clone size: few
V gene: TRBV2
J gene: TRBJ1-5
CDR3 DNA: TGTGCCAGCAGTGACGTTTCTAGCAATCAGCCCCAGCATTTT
CDR3 protein: CASSDVSSNQPQHF

CDR3 length: 18
D gene: TRBD1
clone size: -
V gene: TRBV6-1
J gene: TRBJ1-3
CDR3 DNA: TGTGCCAGCAGTGAATATGGGGGACAGCCTGACTCTGGAAACACCATATATTTT
CDR3 protein: CASSEYGGQPDSGNTIYF

CDR3 length: 13
D gene: -
clone size: -
V gene: TRBV7-9
J gene: TRBJ2-2
CDR3 DNA: TGTGCCAGCAGCCCCCCCGTCACCGGGGAGCTGTTTTTT
CDR3 protein: CASSPPVTGELFF

CDR3 length: 14
D gene: -
clone size: -
V gene: TRBV23-1
J gene: TRBJ2-7
CDR3 DNA: TGCGCCAGCAGTCACGCGGGGTCCTCCTACGAGCAGTACTTC
CDR3 protein: CASSHAGSSYEQYF

CDR3 length: 17
D gene: TRBD2
clone size: -
V gene: TRBV9
J gene: TRBJ2-1
CDR3 DNA: TGTGCCAGCAGCTCCACGACTAGCGGGAGGGCCGGGAATGAGCAGTTCTTC
CDR3 protein: CASSSTTSGRAGNEQFF

CDR3 length: 16
D gene: TRBD2
clone size: -
V gene: TRBV7-8
J gene: TRBJ2-1
CDR3 DNA: TGTGCCAGCAGCTTAGCAGGGGTAGCGGGGAACAATGAGCAGTTCTTC
CDR3 protein: CASSLAGVAGNNEQFF

CDR3 length: 12
D gene: -
clone size: -
V gene: TRBV27
J gene: TRBJ2-3
CDR3 DNA: TGTGCCAGCAGTCCCTCCAGGGGAACGCAGTATTTT
CDR3 protein: CASSPSRGTQYF

CDR3 length: 13
D gene: -
clone size: -
V gene: TRBV28
J gene: TRBJ1-2
CDR3 DNA: TGTGCCAGCAGCTTTACCCGGGAGTTTGGCTACACCTTC
CDR3 protein: CASSFTREFGYTF

CDR3 length: 15
D gene: -
clone size: -
V gene: TRBV29-1
J gene: TRBJ2-5
CDR3 DNA: TGCAGCGTTGAGGATTTTAGTGATTACCGAGGGACCCAGTACTTC
CDR3 protein: CSVEDFSDYRGTQYF

CDR3 length: 13
D gene: -
clone size: -
V gene: TRBV6-4
J gene: TRBJ2-1
CDR3 DNA: TGTGCCAGCAGTGACTCGGCAGAGGGTGAGCAGTTCTTC
CDR3 protein: CASSDSAEGEQFF

CDR3 length: 11
D gene: -
clone size: few
V gene: TRBV6-1
J gene: TRBJ2-3
CDR3 DNA: TGTGCCAGCAGTGAACCAAATACGCAGTATTTT
CDR3 protein: CASSEPNTQYF

CDR3 length: 16
D gene: TRBD2
clone size: -
V gene: TRBV10-3
J gene: TRBJ2-3
CDR3 DNA: TGTGCCATCAGTGGAGCCCTAGCGGGGGGCACAGATACGCAGTATTTT
CDR3 protein: CAISGALAGGTDTQYF

CDR3 length: 16
D gene: -
clone size: -
V gene: TRBV6-4
J gene: TRBJ2-1
CDR3 DNA: TGTGCCAGCAGTGACTCTGTGACAGCCCCTTACAATGAGCAGTTCTTC
CDR3 protein: CASSDSVTAPYNEQFF

CDR3 length: 16
D gene: TRBD2
clone size: -
V gene: TRBV27
J gene: TRBJ2-3
CDR3 DNA: TGTGCCAGCAGCCGGACTAGCGGGAGGGGGAAAGATACGCAGTATTTT
CDR3 protein: CASSRTSGRGKDTQYF

CDR3 length: 18
D gene: TRBD1
clone size: -
V gene: TRBV6-4
J gene: TRBJ1-1
CDR3 DNA: TGTGCCAGCAGTGACTCAGCCGGGACAGGGGGTATGGGAACTGAAGCTTTCTTT
CDR3 protein: CASSDSAGTGGMGTEAFF

CDR3 length: 13
D gene: -
clone size: -
V gene: TRBV11-3
J gene: TRBJ2-1
CDR3 DNA: TGTGCCAGCAGCTTTATCGGCTACAATGAGCAGTTCTTC
CDR3 protein: CASSFIGYNEQFF

CDR3 length: 12
D gene: -
clone size: few
V gene: TRBV30
J gene: TRBJ1-6
CDR3 DNA: TGTGCCTGGACCGAGCGGGGGTCTCCCCTCCACTTT
CDR3 protein: CAWTERGSPLHF

CDR3 length: 16
D gene: TRBD2
clone size: -
V gene: TRBV5-1
J gene: TRBJ2-3
CDR3 DNA: TGCGCCAGCAGCTTAATAGGGACTAGCGGGAAAGATACGCAGTATTTT
CDR3 protein: CASSLIGTSGKDTQYF

CDR3 length: 14
D gene: TRBD1
clone size: once
V gene: TRBV30
J gene: TRBJ2-7
CDR3 DNA: TGTGCCTGGGCCAGGGCAGGGGGAAATCACGAGCAGTACTTC
CDR3 protein: CAWARAGGNHEQYF

CDR3 length: 15
D gene: TRBD2
clone size: -
V gene: TRBV7-9
J gene: TRBJ2-1
CDR3 DNA: TGTGCCAGCAGCTTAGTTAGCGGGCCCTACAATGAGCAGTTCTTC
CDR3 protein: CASSLVSGPYNEQFF

CDR3 length: 12
D gene: -
clone size: -
V gene: TRBV6-5
J gene: TRBJ1-2
CDR3 DNA: TGTGCCAGCAGCAACGGGAACTATGGCTACACCTTC
CDR3 protein: CASSNGNYGYTF

CDR3 length: 15
D gene: TRBD1
clone size: -
V gene: TRBV19
J gene: TRBJ1-6
CDR3 DNA: TGTGCCAGTAGTGAGATGACAGGGATGAATTCACCCCTCCACTTT
CDR3 protein: CASSEMTGMNSPLHF

CDR3 length: 15
D gene: -
clone size: -
V gene: TRBV6-5
J gene: TRBJ2-1
CDR3 DNA: TGTGCCAGCAGTTACGGTGGAGGTTCCTACAATGAGCAGTTCTTC
CDR3 protein: CASSYGGGSYNEQFF

CDR3 length: 15
D gene: -
clone size: -
V gene: TRBV28
J gene: TRBJ2-1
CDR3 DNA: TGTGCCAGCAGTTTGGAGGCAGAGTCCTACAATGAGCAGTTCTTC
CDR3 protein: CASSLEAESYNEQFF

CDR3 length: 15
D gene: -
clone size: -
V gene: TRBV6-5
J gene: TRBJ2-5
CDR3 DNA: TGTGCCAGCAGTTACTCTGCGAGTCGACAAGAGACCCAGTACTTC
CDR3 protein: CASSYSASRQETQYF

CDR3 length: 14
D gene: -
clone size: -
V gene: TRBV30
J gene: TRBJ1-1
CDR3 DNA: TGTGCCTGGAAAAACCCGGGAGGACACGCTGAAGCTTTCTTT
CDR3 protein: CAWKNPGGHAEAFF

CDR3 length: 12
D gene: TRBD2
clone size: -
V gene: TRBV7-9
J gene: TRBJ2-3
CDR3 DNA: TGTGCCAGCAGCACCGTAGCGGGATCAAAGTATTTT
CDR3 protein: CASSTVAGSKYF

CDR3 length: 11
D gene: -
clone size: few
V gene: TRBV19
J gene: TRBJ2-1
CDR3 DNA: TGTGCCAGTAGTATTACAGATGAGCAGTTCTTC
CDR3 protein: CASSITDEQFF

CDR3 length: 13
D gene: -
clone size: -
V gene: TRBV29-1
J gene: TRBJ2-1
CDR3 DNA: TGCAGCGCCTCGGGACAAGCGAACAATGAGCAGTTCTTC
CDR3 protein: CSASGQANNEQFF

CDR3 length: 18
D gene: TRBD2
clone size: -
V gene: TRBV10-2
J gene: TRBJ2-3
CDR3 DNA: TGCGCCAGCAGTGAGTCTGTTGGACTAGCGGGAAAGCCAGATACGCAGTATTTT
CDR3 protein: CASSESVGLAGKPDTQYF

CDR3 length: 16
D gene: TRBD2
clone size: -
V gene: TRBV7-8
J gene: TRBJ2-7
CDR3 DNA: TGTGCCAGCAGCCGGACAACGACTAGCGGGAGTCGGGAGCAGTACTTC
CDR3 protein: CASSRTTTSGSREQYF